The present TCR beta chain was sequenced within a study of T cell responses to AZD1222 COVID-19 vaccine. Whether given at about 4 or about 12 weeks, second doses were pooled. The V end was cut by 5 bases, the J end by 1 base, with 12 bases between. The CDR3 length is 15 residues. CDR1 SGHTA and CDR2 FQGNSA come from the germline V gene. Of note for this clone: Its specificity is not known.

Profiling relied on immunoSEQ multiplex PCR, and the TCRdb table lists in-frame clones only, not all of them. The table has roughly 120,000 clones, approximately 90% seen once. The study's findings and limits: Dominant CD4 TCR responses targeted spike regions 160-218 and 743-854. Donors skewed white British and female; clonal diversity was possibly underestimated.

The sequenced sample was peripheral blood, obtained 28 days after the second AZD1222 dose. This clonotype was obtained from an adult who received the AZD1222 COVID-19 vaccine. This chain connects TRBV7-2 to TRBJ1-5; D unresolved. The CDR3 DNA reads as TGTGCCAGCAGCACCCGGGGAGGCAGCAATCAGCCCCAGCATTTT. This encodes CASSTRGGSNQPQHF.